Following are 18 T cell receptor beta chains from one sample sequenced in a study of CD8+ T cells in alopecia areata. As the sequencing template, cDNA was produced by extracting RNA and reverse transcribing it. Assay used: immunoSEQ multiplex PCR; TCRdb lists only in-frame clones, some missing. This repertoire lists 290,000 or so clones without singletons; 1.2% sits in the top ten. It was with CD4, CD8alpha, NKG2D, NKG2ACE and other markers that pooled cutaneous lymph node cells were sorted. Sequenced input: CD4+ T cells sorted from a lymph node. The origin of the receptors is a C3H/HeJ mouse with alopecia areata. The mouse line has the MHC haplotype H2-k.

A few counts support this clone. Mouse germline and gene names are used. The read halts 4 residues ahead of the CDR3 end, with the missing end drawn from the germline J gene. The rearrangement links TRBV13-3 to TRBJ2-4, with D perhaps matching TRBD1 (6 bases). CDR3 length: 14 amino acids. The germline CDR1 and CDR2 sequences are NNHDY and SYVADS. CDR3 in amino acids: CASSDTGKGNTLYF. Partial CDR3 DNA: TGTGCCAGCAGTGATACAGGGAAGGGAAAC.

Turning to this clone: The germline and genes are mouse ones. The CDR3 end lies 4 residues beyond the end of the read and is filled in from the germline J gene. Other DNA variants within this sample encode the same CDR3. This chain joins TRBV13-1 and TRBJ1-1, with D perhaps TRBD1 (5 bases). Between the trimmed V and J ends, which lost 3 bases and 0 bases, there was a span of 9 bases. Per the germline V gene, CDR1 is NSHNY and CDR2 is SYGAGN. CDR3 size: 14 residues. The CDR3 is CASSGDRSNTEVFF. Incomplete CDR3 DNA: TGTGCCAGCAGTGGAGACAGATCAAACACA.

This clone was observed a handful of times. The germline and genes are mouse ones. The CDR3 end lies 4 residues beyond the end of the read and is filled in from the germline J gene. This same CDR3 is encoded by further DNA sequences in the sample. The chain combines TRBV13-1 with TRBJ2-7; D may be TRBD1 (6 bases). This CDR3 region has 14 residues. CDR1 and CDR2 from the germline V gene are NSHNY and SYGAGN. Trimming cost V 1 base and J 1 base, with 9 bases left between them. CDR3 amino acids: CASSDPGQSYEQYF. Incomplete CDR3 DNA: TGTGCCAGCAGTGATCCGGGACAATCCTAT.

As regards this clone: Mouse gene names apply. Read data end 4 residues before the CDR3 end; the end is taken from the germline J gene. The gene calls are TRBV4 and TRBJ2-5; the D gene is possibly TRBD1 (6 bases). Trimming removed 5 bases from V and 2 bases from J, with 8 bases in between. The V gene's germline CDR1 is LGHDT and CDR2 YNNKQL (reference sequence). The CDR3 runs to 13 residues. The CDR3: CASSHRAQDTQYF. CDR3 DNA (partial): TGTGCCAGCAGCCACAGGGCCCAAGAC.

About this clone: Gene names denote mouse genes. CDR3 loop: CASSRGQNSYNSPLYF. CDR3 DNA (partial): TGTGCCAGCAGCCGGGGACAAAATTCCTATAATTCGCCC. This chain links TRBV19 with TRBJ1-6; D may be TRBD1 (6 bases). The DNA ends 3 residues before the CDR3 does, and the rest of the CDR3 is filled in from the germline J gene. TRBJ1-6 counts as an open reading frame of uncertain function. Germline V gene sequence: CDR1 FNHDT, CDR2 SITEND (reference sequence). V lost 5 bases, J lost 0 bases, and 12 bases lay in between. This CDR3 is built from 16 residues.

As regards this clone: Genes and germline are mouse. The observed sequence ends 4 residues before the CDR3 terminus, with the missing tail filled in from the germline J gene. The V and J genes are TRBV5 and TRBJ2-5; 9 bases fit TRBD1. V lost 4 bases to trimming and J lost 2 bases; unmatched junction nucleotides: 4. Germline values: CDR1 LGHNA, CDR2 YNLKQL (reference sequence). This CDR3 is 15 amino acids long. CDR3 amino acids: CASSPQQGAQDTQYF. The covered CDR3 bases are TGTGCCAGCAGCCCACAACAGGGGGCCCAAGAC.

This clone was found a few times. Mouse germline and gene names are used. Read data end 4 residues before the CDR3 end; the end is taken from the germline J gene. Different DNA sequences within this sample yield the same CDR3. The chain combines TRBV17 with TRBJ2-4; TRBD2 agrees at 10 bases. The length of the CDR3 is 15 residues. Unmatched junction bases numbered 3, after V lost 3 bases and J lost 3 bases. The germline V gene has CDR1 MNHDT and CDR2 YYDKIL. This CDR3 is CASSSWGGAQNTLYF. CDR3 DNA, as far as it was read: TGTGCTAGCAGTAGCTGGGGGGGCGCCCAAAAC.

This clone has a handful of counts. The genes and germline here are from mouse. The CDR3 extends 4 residues past the end of the read, so its final part is completed from the germline J gene. V usage is TRBV13-3 and J usage is TRBJ1-2, with D unresolved. Germline CDR1 reads NNHDY; CDR2 reads SYVADS. Deletions cut 5 bases from V and 2 bases from J, with 7 bases between. This CDR3 has 12 amino acids. The CDR3 DNA, read in part, is TGTGCCAGCAGAGAGCAGAACTCC. It encodes CASREQNS. The full CDR3 is CASREQNSDYTF.

Points on this clone: The germline and genes are mouse ones. The CDR3 end lies 4 residues beyond the end of the read and is filled in from the germline J gene. The chain carries TRBV13-3 and TRBJ2-5; 8 bases fit TRBD1. This CDR3 spans 14 amino acids. CDR1 is NNHDY and CDR2 is SYVADS in the germline V gene. The covered CDR3 bases are TGTGCCAGCAGGGTGACAGGGGTGGCGGAC. It codes for CASRVTGVAD. The CDR3, in full, reads CASRVTGVADTQYF.

This clone appeared a few times. All gene names here are mouse names. The read comes to an end 4 residues before the CDR3 does, leaving the germline J gene to fill in the end. The sample contains more than one DNA sequence encoding this CDR3. V is TRBV13-1 and J is TRBJ2-5, with D perhaps TRBD1 (5 bases). Germline CDR1 is NSHNY and CDR2 is SYGAGN. The CDR3 sequence is 15 residues long. V was shortened by 3 bases and J by 1 base, with 12 bases between the two germline ends. The CDR3 loop is CASSGPRGDQDTQYF. The sequenced part of the CDR3 DNA is TGTGCCAGCAGTGGGCCAAGGGGTGACCAAGAC.

This clone has just a few counts. Genes here carry mouse names. From the germline J gene comes the end of the CDR3, since the read stops 4 residues before it. V is TRBV5 and J is TRBJ2-3, with 9 bases fitting TRBD1. CDR3 length equals 15 residues. The germline CDR1 and CDR2 sequences are LGHNA and YNLKQL (reference sequence). With 4 bases clipped from V and 3 bases from J, the junction kept 5 bases outside the gene matches. The part of the CDR3 DNA that was read is TGTGCCAGCAGCCCCGGACAGGGGAGAGCAGAA. Translating gives CASSPGQGRAE. In full, the CDR3 is CASSPGQGRAETLYF.

This clone was observed a handful of times. Germline and genes: mouse. The sequence runs out 4 residues before the end of the CDR3; the remainder is reconstructed from the germline J gene. The chain employs TRBV13-3 and TRBJ1-2; possibly TRBD1 for D (5 bases). CDR1 and CDR2 from the germline V gene are NNHDY and SYVADS. The CDR3 loop spans 13 amino acids. CDR3 DNA, as far as it was read: TGTGCCAGCAGTGATCTGGAGGGGTCC. It encodes CASSDLEGS. Given in full, the CDR3 is CASSDLEGSDYTF.

Only a few counts were recorded for this clone. All gene names here are mouse names. The CDR3 goes on 4 residues after the read ends, and that part is filled in from the germline J gene. In the same sample, other DNA sequences code for this CDR3. The genes are TRBV13-1 and TRBJ2-5; 9 bases are a match to TRBD2. This CDR3 is built from 13 residues. Germline V gene data show CDR1 as NSHNY and CDR2 as SYGAGN. CDR3 DNA (partial): TGTGCCAGCAGTGCCGGGACTGGGGAC. It is translated as CASSAGTGD. The full CDR3 protein reads CASSAGTGDTQYF.

Only a few counts were recorded for this clone. The genes and germline here are from mouse. Here the CDR3 reads CASGDGHSQNTLYF. The covered CDR3 bases are TGTGCCAGCGGTGATGGACATAGTCAAAAC. V and J are TRBV13-2 and TRBJ2-4; D unresolved. The sequence runs out 4 residues before the end of the CDR3; the remainder is reconstructed from the germline J gene. V lost 0 bases and J lost 0, with 5 bases in between. This CDR3 contains 14 residues. Per the germline V gene, CDR1 is NNHNN and CDR2 is SYGAGS (reference sequence).

This clone showed up just a few times. Any gene name here is a mouse gene name. The CDR3 goes on 4 residues after the read ends, and that part is filled in from the germline J gene. Other DNA sequences in this specimen translate into the identical CDR3. The chain employs TRBV19 and TRBJ1-2, with D tentatively TRBD1 (5 bases). Germline V CDR1 and CDR2: FNHDT, SITEND (reference sequence). CDR3 length: 13 amino acids. Trimming left V 3 bases short and J 3 bases short, with 9 bases between. CDR3 bases read: TGTGCCAGCAGTAGTCAGGGAGACTCC. Translating gives CASSSQGDS. In full, the CDR3 is CASSSQGDSDYTF.

Note on this clone: The genes and germline here are from mouse. The sequenced fragment ends 4 residues before the CDR3 boundary, so the rest is inferred from the germline J gene. The sample contains more than one DNA sequence encoding this CDR3. The rearrangement links TRBV31 to TRBJ2-1, with 11 bases fitting TRBD2. The CDR3 is 14 residues long. After removal of 3 bases from V and 4 bases from J, the junction contained 2 bases not matched to a gene. The germline gives CDR1 GKSSPN, CDR2 SITVG. The CDR3 sequence is CAWSRTGGYAEQFF. CDR3 DNA (partial): TGTGCCTGGAGCCGGACTGGGGGGTATGCT.

Notes on this clone: Genes and germline are mouse. The CDR3 DNA, read in part, is TGTGCCAGCGGTGAGGGGACTGGGCGTAACCAAGAC. It specifies CASGEGTGRNQD. The full CDR3 sequence reads CASGEGTGRNQDTQYF. The genes are TRBV13-2 and TRBJ2-5; 9 bases map to TRBD2. The CDR3 is cut off 4 residues early in the read; its end comes from the germline J gene. V lost 2 bases, J lost 0 bases, and 4 bases stayed unmatched. CDR1 is NNHNN, CDR2 SYGAGS, per germline (reference sequence). This CDR3 is 16 amino acids long.

This clone showed up just a few times. Mouse names are used for the genes. The sequenced fragment ends 4 residues before the CDR3 boundary, so the rest is inferred from the germline J gene. The gene calls are TRBV13-1 and TRBJ2-1, with a possible D match to TRBD1 (7 bases). The CDR3 runs 13 residues. Germline V gene data show CDR1 as NSHNY and CDR2 as SYGAGN. Between the trimmed V and J ends, which lost 4 bases and 4 bases, there was a span of 9 bases. CDR3 loop: CASSKGAYAEQFF. CDR3 bases read: TGTGCCAGCAGTAAGGGGGCTTATGCT.